This entry lists 20 T cell receptor beta chains sequenced from one sample in a study of blood T cell repertoires in COVID-19. Method: immunoSEQ multiplex PCR; TCRdb's copy keeps in-frame clones and lacks some. The data hold around 68,000 clones, with 86% observed a single time. Source material: peripheral blood. Receptor source: a man in his forties with COVID-19, enrolled during active disease.

The chain carries TRBV4-1 and TRBJ2-7, with no clear D. Deletions cut 1 base from V and 6 bases from J, with 10 bases between. The CDR3 loop spans 13 amino acids. CDR1 MGHRA and CDR2 YSYEKL come from the germline V gene. CDR3 amino acids: CASSQGLFSEQYF. CDR3 bases: TGCGCCAGCAGCCAAGGTCTTTTCTCCGAGCAGTACTTC.

The count of this clone is one. This rearrangement joins TRBV5-1 to TRBJ2-2; D gene ambiguous. Trimming left V 2 bases short and J 2 bases short, with 7 bases between. CDR1 and CDR2 from the germline V gene are SGHRS and YFSETQ. This CDR3 has 14 amino acids. The CDR3 protein is CASSLSLNTGELFF. Written as DNA, the CDR3 is TGCGCCAGCAGCTTATCTCTTAACACCGGGGAGCTGTTTTTT.

The chain combines TRBV4-2 with TRBJ2-1; 11 bases are a match to TRBD2. This CDR3 has 16 amino acids. V shed 0 bases, J shed 9 bases, and the junction held 7 bases outside the gene matches. Germline assignment: CDR1 LGHNA and CDR2 YNFKEQ. The DNA of the CDR3 is TGTGCCAGCAGCCAAGACAGTTTAGCGGGGGGGCTTGAGCAGTTCTTC. Amino acid sequence: CASSQDSLAGGLEQFF.

The chain couples TRBV30 to TRBJ1-6; the match to TRBD1 covers 8 bases. The CDR3 is 17 residues long. Germline V CDR1 and CDR2: GTSNPN, SVGIG (reference sequence). CDR3 sequence (DNA): TGTGCTATGGACCTGGACAGGGAAAGCTCCTATAATTCACCCCTCCACTTT. Its translation is CAMDLDRESSYNSPLHF.

The chain recombines TRBV5-4 with TRBJ2-7; 8 nucleotides agree with TRBD1. The CDR3 consists of 15 residues. V was pared by 4 bases and J by 2 bases, with 8 bases of the junction left unmatched. Germline lookup yields CDR1 SGHNT and CDR2 YYREEE (reference sequence). CDR3 DNA sequence: TGTGCCAGCAGCCCCAGCCGGGACAGGACCTACGAGCAGTACTTC. Protein: CASSPSRDRTYEQYF.

To note about this clone: The junction differs from germline at one of its ends, possibly a read error. The gene calls are TRBV6-5 and TRBJ2-7; 7 bases fit TRBD2. This CDR3 region has 11 residues. CDR1 is MNHEY, CDR2 SVGAGI, per germline. CDR3 in DNA: TGTGCCAGCAGGGGAGCGGGGCCAGCTCACTTC. It yields the protein CASRGAGPAHF.

CDR3 amino acids: CAISESIQRGGGTQYF. The CDR3 DNA sequence: TGTGCCATCAGTGAGTCAATCCAGCGGGGTGGGGGGACGCAGTATTTT. The chain recombines TRBV10-3 with TRBJ2-3; 7 bases line up with TRBD2. V was pared by 0 bases and J by 9 bases, with 12 bases of the junction left unmatched. There are 16 residues in the CDR3. The germline gives CDR1 ENHRY, CDR2 SYGVKD.

The chain uses TRBV3-1 (or the pseudogene TRBV3-2) and TRBJ2-3; 8 nucleotides agree with TRBD2. There are 16 residues in the CDR3. Losses at the gene ends were 0 bases for V and 7 bases for J; bases not matched to a gene: 9. The germline V gene has CDR1 LGHDT and CDR2 YNNKEL (reference sequence). CDR3 sequence (DNA): TGTGCCAGCAGCCAAGATCCTACGGGGGGGCCGAATACGCAGTATTTT. It codes for CASSQDPTGGPNTQYF.

The rearrangement uses TRBV12-3 or TRBV12-4 and TRBJ2-2; possibly TRBD2 for D (5 bases). CDR3 length: 13 residues. V was pared by 10 bases and J by 1 base, with 10 bases between. The CDR3 is CAISRGNTGELFF. The CDR3, as DNA: TGTGCCATCTCACGGGGGAACACCGGGGAGCTGTTTTTT.

The CDR3 sequence is CASSLSGPEKLFF. In nucleotides, the CDR3 is TGTGCCAGCAGTTTGAGCGGACCCGAAAAACTGTTTTTT. This chain uses TRBV28 with TRBJ1-4; D gene uncertain. Trimming removed 3 bases at V and 8 bases at J, with 10 bases between. CDR3 size: 13 residues. Germline loops: CDR1 MDHEN, CDR2 SYDVKM.

For the CDR3, the DNA is TGTGCCATCAGTGATCACACCGGGACAGGGAATACCGAGCAGTACTTC. Protein product: CAISDHTGTGNTEQYF. The chain recombines TRBV10-3 with TRBJ2-7; 9 bases are a match to TRBD1. Trimming cost V 3 bases and J 6 bases; bases outside gene matches: 12. The CDR3 has 16 amino acids. Germline CDR1 and CDR2: ENHRY and SYGVKD.

This clone has just one count. The chain links TRBV30 to TRBJ1-4; 8 positions agree with TRBD1. The ends lost 4 bases at V and 4 bases at J; junction bases unmatched: 5. The CDR3 is 14 residues long. Germline assignment: CDR1 GTSNPN and CDR2 SVGIG (reference sequence). CDR3 residues: CAWTRTGLNEKLFF. The CDR3 DNA reads TGTGCCTGGACCAGGACAGGGCTTAATGAAAAACTGTTTTTT. The full variable domain, in which reference TRBV30 and TRBJ1-4 provide the parts outside the CDR3, is SQTIHQWPATLVQPVGSPLSLECTVEGTSNPNLYWYRQAAGRGLQLLFYSVGIGQISSEVPQNLSASRPQDRQFILSSKKLLLSDSGFYLCAWTRTGLNEKLFFGSGTQLSVL.

This clone was counted a single time. The chain combines TRBV30 with TRBJ1-3; a weak D match, TRBD1 (6 bases). Trimming cost V 0 bases and J 5 bases, with 11 bases left between them. The length of the CDR3 is 14 residues. CDR1 is GTSNPN and CDR2 is SVGIG in the germline V gene (reference sequence). CDR3 residues: CAWSVPGARNTIYF. The CDR3 DNA sequence: TGTGCCTGGAGTGTACCAGGGGCCCGAAACACCATATATTTT.

The CDR3 coding sequence is TGTGCCAGCAGCTTAAACGTAGCGACCGGGGAGCTGTTTTTT. Translated, it gives CASSLNVATGELFF. The chain has TRBV11-3 and TRBJ2-2; tentatively, D is TRBD2 (5 bases). The V end lost 2 bases, the J end lost 5 bases, and 9 bases lay between the germline ends. Germline lookup yields CDR1 SGHNT and CDR2 YENEEA. The CDR3 covers 14 residues.

This sequence joins TRBV5-5 and TRBJ2-1; the D gene is possibly TRBD2 (5 bases). The V gene's germline CDR1 is SGHKS and CDR2 YYEKEE (reference sequence). The CDR3 length is 16 residues. V dropped 0 bases and J dropped 4 bases, with 14 bases sitting between them. This CDR3 reads CASSLVYRGGYNEQFF. The CDR3, as DNA: TGTGCCAGCAGCTTGGTGTATCGGGGTGGTTACAATGAGCAGTTCTTC.

V and J are TRBV7-9 and TRBJ1-3; 9 bases align to TRBD1. Trimming cost V 3 bases and J 2 bases; bases outside gene matches: 2. The CDR3 is 15 residues long. The germline CDR1 and CDR2 sequences are SEHNR and FQNEAQ (reference sequence). CDR3 residues: CASSFGQGTGNTIYF. Here the CDR3 DNA reads TGTGCCAGCAGCTTTGGACAGGGGACTGGAAACACCATATATTTT. Full variable domain (remainder filled in from reference TRBV7-9 and TRBJ1-3): DTGVSQNPRHKITKRGQNVTFRCDPISEHNRLYWYRQTLGQGPEFLTYFQNEAQLEKSRLLSDRFSAERPKGSFSTLEIQRTEQGDSAMYLCASSFGQGTGNTIYFGEGSWLTVV.

This chain joins TRBV6-5 and TRBJ1-2; D is undetermined. CDR3 length equals 14 residues. V lost 7 bases and J lost 4, with 16 bases in between. Germline values: CDR1 MNHEY, CDR2 SVGAGI. The CDR3 reads CASTKSGSLYGYTF. CDR3 nucleotide sequence: TGTGCCAGCACCAAGTCGGGGTCCCTCTATGGCTACACCTTC.

The rearrangement uses TRBV6-6 and TRBJ1-2, with D possibly TRBD1 on 6 matching bases. CDR1 MNHNY and CDR2 SVGAGI come from the germline V gene (reference sequence). The length of the CDR3 is 12 residues. Between the trimmed V and J ends, which lost 5 bases and 8 bases, there was a span of 12 bases. CDR3 nucleotide sequence: TGTGCCAGCAGTAATAACAGGGTCGGCTACACCTTC. This codes for CASSNNRVGYTF.

V and J are TRBV6-2 or TRBV6-3 and TRBJ1-1; D remains unclear. V was trimmed by 2 bases and J by 4 bases, leaving 8 bases between them. Looked up from germline, CDR1 is MNHEY and CDR2 is SVGEGT. This CDR3 spans 13 amino acids. The CDR3 protein is CASSYNGFTEAFF. CDR3 coding DNA: TGTGCCAGCAGTTACAACGGGTTCACTGAAGCTTTCTTT.

The chain couples TRBV28 to TRBJ1-2; 12 positions match TRBD1. This CDR3 is 17 amino acids long. V gave up 6 bases and J gave up 4 bases; unmatched junction bases: 12. Germline lookup yields CDR1 MDHEN and CDR2 SYDVKM. The CDR3 coding sequence is TGTGCCAGCAGCTCCCGGGACAGGGGGCGCGGTGGCTATGGCTACACCTTC. This gives the protein CASSSRDRGRGGYGYTF.